This TCR beta chain was captured by sequencing in a study of T cells in Graves' hyperthyroidism and ophthalmopathy. The study's findings and limits: The blood repertoire included most of the expanded thyroid clonotypes above 0.001.

Stable Graves' hyperthyroidism denoted no ophthalmopathy progression over 18 months. It was uncontrolled infection, other autoimmune disease, pregnancy or lactation that excluded patients. Regarding this clonotype: Antigen unknown.

TCR beta CDR3 regions were amplified from RNA transcripts. A first-round RT-PCR of the TCR CDR3 used the HTBI primer set. In TCRdb, the multiplex PCR reads were re-called with MiXCR into one record per CDR3 protein. The sample yields approximately 530,000 distinct CDR3 sequences, 16% seen once. The source material was blood. The origin of this receptor is a young woman with Graves' hyperthyroidism.

As DNA, the CDR3 is TGCAGTGCTACGAATCAGGGGGCTTCTGGAAACACCATATATTTT. Its protein is CSATNQGASGNTIYF. The chain recombines TRBV20-1 with TRBJ1-3; 8 bases fit TRBD1. CDR3 length: 15 residues. With V trimmed by 4 bases and J by 1 base, 6 bases remained unmatched. Germline loops: CDR1 DFQATT, CDR2 SNEGSKA (reference sequence).